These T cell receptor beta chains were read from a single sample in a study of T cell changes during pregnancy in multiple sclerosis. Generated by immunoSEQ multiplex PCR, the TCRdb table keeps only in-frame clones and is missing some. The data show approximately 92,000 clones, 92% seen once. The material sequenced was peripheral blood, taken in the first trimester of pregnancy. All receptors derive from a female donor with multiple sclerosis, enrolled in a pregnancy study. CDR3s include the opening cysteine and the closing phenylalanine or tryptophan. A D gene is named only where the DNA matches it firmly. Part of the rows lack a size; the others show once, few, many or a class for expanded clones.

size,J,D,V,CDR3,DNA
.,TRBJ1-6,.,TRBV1,CTSSPSRVSYNSPLHF,TGCACCAGCAGCCCCAGCCGGGTATCCTATAATTCACCCCTCCACTTT
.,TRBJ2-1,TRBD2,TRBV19,CASRTSGHEQFF,TGTGCCAGTAGGACTAGCGGCCATGAGCAGTTCTTC
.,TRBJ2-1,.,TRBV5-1,CASSLVLGGAALYNEQFF,TGCGCCAGCAGCTTGGTGTTAGGGGGTGCCGCTCTTTACAATGAGCAGTTCTTC
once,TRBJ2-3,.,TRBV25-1,CASSDSGGASGPTDTQYF,TGTGCCAGCAGTGACTCCGGTGGGGCTTCAGGCCCCACAGATACGCAGTATTTT
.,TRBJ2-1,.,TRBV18,CASSPGGGIHEQFF,TGTGCCAGCTCACCAGGGGGAGGCATCCATGAGCAGTTCTTC
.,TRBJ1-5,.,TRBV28,CASSLLQLNQPQHF,TGTGCCAGCAGTTTATTACAGCTCAATCAGCCCCAGCATTTT
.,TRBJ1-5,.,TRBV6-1,CASSEILGRSNQPQHF,TGTGCCAGCAGTGAGATCCTGGGCAGGAGCAATCAGCCCCAGCATTTT
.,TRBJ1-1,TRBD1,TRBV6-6,CASSFDRGGTEAFF,TGTGCCAGCAGTTTTGACAGGGGGGGAACTGAAGCTTTCTTT
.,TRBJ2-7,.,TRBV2,CASSAQGKQYF,TGTGCCAGCAGCGCCCAGGGTAAGCAGTACTTC
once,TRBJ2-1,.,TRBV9,CASSGLSARINEQFF,TGTGCCAGCAGCGGACTATCCGCCAGGATCAATGAGCAGTTCTTC
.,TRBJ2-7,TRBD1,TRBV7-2,CASSPDREFYEQYF,TGTGCCAGCAGCCCGGACAGGGAGTTCTACGAGCAGTACTTC
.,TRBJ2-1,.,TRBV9,CASSVEGFVRAHEQFF,TGTGCCAGCAGCGTAGAAGGTTTTGTGAGGGCCCATGAGCAGTTCTTC
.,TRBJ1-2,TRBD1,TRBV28,CASSPAAGTGGSYGYTF,TGTGCCAGCAGTCCTGCTGCCGGGACAGGGGGCTCTTATGGCTACACCTTC
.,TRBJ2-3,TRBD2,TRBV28,CASSLVAGLTDTQYF,TGTGCCAGCAGTTTGGTAGCGGGGCTCACAGATACGCAGTATTTT
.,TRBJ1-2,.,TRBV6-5,CASSYSTRSGYGYTF,TGTGCCAGCAGTTACTCGACTAGGTCGGGGTATGGCTACACCTTC
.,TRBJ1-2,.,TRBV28,CASQEANYGYTF,TGTGCCAGCCAGGAAGCTAACTATGGCTACACCTTC
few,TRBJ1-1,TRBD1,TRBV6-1,CASKRQGEAFF,TGTGCCAGCAAGCGACAGGGGGAAGCTTTCTTT